This T cell receptor beta chain derives from a study of patients and donors after allogeneic stem cell transplantation. The length of the CDR3 is 16 residues. Germline CDR1 reads SGHNT; CDR2 reads YYREEE (reference sequence). The trim removed 0 bases at V and 9 bases at J, leaving 9 bases unmatched. TCRdb used MiXCR to reprocess the RT-PCR reads, holding one entry per CDR3 protein. The sample has about 960,000 distinct CDR3 sequences, roughly 18% seen once. The clonotype was recovered from a human donor who was either an allogeneic HSCT recipient or a stem cell or donor lymphocyte infusion donor (not recorded which). It is not recorded whose cells these are; they may come from a transplant donor. J is TRBJ1-6 and V is TRBV5-4; 7 bases match TRBD1. The sequencing input was blood, either unsorted or a sorted T cell fraction (not recorded which). CDR3 coding DNA: TGTGCCAGCAGCTTGGGAAGGGGGACAGCTACTTCACCCCTCCACTTT. Residues: CASSLGRGTATSPLHF.